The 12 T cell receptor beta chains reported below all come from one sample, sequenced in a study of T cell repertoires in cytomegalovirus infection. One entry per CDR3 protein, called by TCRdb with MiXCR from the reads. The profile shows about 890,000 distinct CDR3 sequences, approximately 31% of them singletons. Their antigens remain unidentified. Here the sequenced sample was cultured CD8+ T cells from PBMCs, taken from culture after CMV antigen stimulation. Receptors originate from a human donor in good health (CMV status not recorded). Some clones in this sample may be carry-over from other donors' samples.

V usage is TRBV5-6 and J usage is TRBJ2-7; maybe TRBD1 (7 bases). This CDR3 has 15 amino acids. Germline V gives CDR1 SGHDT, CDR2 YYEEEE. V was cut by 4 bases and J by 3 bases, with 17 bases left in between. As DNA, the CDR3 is TGTGCCAGCAGCCGGGGTGGCGGGACAGACTACGAGCAGTACGTC. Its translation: CASSRGGGTDYEQYV.

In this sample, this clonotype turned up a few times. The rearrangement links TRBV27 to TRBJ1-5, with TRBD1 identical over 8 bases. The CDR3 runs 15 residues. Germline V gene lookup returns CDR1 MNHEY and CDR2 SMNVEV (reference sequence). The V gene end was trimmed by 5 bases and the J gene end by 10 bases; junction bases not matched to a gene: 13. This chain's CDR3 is CASSPGTGDKLPQHF. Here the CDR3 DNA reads TGTGCCAGCAGTCCAGGGACAGGCGACAAACTTCCCCAGCATTTT.

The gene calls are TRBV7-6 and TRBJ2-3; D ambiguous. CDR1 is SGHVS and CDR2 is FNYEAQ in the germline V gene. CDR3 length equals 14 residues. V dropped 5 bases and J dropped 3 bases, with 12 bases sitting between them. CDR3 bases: TGTGCCAGCAGCCCCACCCTGAGGACAGATACGCAGTATTTT. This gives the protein CASSPTLRTDTQYF.

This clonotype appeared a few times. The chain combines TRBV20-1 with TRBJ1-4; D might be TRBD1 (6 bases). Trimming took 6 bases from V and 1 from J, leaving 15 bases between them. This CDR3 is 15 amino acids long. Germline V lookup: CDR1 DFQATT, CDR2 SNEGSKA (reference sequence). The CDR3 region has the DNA TGCAGTGCCCCAAGGGGGGGCGGAACTAATGAAAAACTGTTTTTT. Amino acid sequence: CSAPRGGGTNEKLFF.

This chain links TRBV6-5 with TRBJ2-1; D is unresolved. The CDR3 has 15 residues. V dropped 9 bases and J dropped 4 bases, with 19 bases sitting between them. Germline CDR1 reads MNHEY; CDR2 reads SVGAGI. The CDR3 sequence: CASSPGPLQYNEQFF. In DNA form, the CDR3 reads TGTGCCAGTTCACCGGGTCCTCTTCAATACAATGAGCAGTTCTTC.

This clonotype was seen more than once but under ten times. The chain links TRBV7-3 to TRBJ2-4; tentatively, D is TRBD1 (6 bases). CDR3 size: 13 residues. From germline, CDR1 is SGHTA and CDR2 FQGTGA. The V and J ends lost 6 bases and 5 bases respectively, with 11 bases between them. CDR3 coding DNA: TGTGCCAGCAGGGGGGCCGGAGAAAACATTCAGTACTTC. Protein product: CASRGAGENIQYF.

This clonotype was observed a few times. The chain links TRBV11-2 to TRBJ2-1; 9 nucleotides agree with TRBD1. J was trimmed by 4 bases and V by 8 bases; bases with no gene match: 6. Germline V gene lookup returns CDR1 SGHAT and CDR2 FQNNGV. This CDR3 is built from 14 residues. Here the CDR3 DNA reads TGTGCCAGCGAACAGACAGGGGGGTACAATGAGCAGTTCTTC. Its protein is CASEQTGGYNEQFF.

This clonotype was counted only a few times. The CDR3 DNA sequence: TGTGGTGCGGGACTGGAAACACCTGAAGCTTTCTTT. Amino acids: CGAGLETPEAFF. The chain recombines TRBV19 with TRBJ1-1; possible D gene TRBD1, 5 bases. The CDR3 is made up of 12 amino acids. Germline CDR1 reads LNHDA; CDR2 reads SQIVND (reference sequence).

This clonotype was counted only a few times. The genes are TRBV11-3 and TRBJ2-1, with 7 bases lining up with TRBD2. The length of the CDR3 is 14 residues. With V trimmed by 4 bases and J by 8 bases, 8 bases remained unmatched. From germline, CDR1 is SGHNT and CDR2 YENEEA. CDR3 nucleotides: TGTGCCAGCAGCTCCAGCGGGGCGGACGATGAGCAGTTCTTC. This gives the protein CASSSSGADDEQFF.

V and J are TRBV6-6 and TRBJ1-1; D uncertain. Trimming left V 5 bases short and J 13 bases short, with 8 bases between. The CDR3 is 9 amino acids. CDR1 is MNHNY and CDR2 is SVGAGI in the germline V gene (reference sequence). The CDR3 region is CASSHEGFF. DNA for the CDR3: TGTGCCAGCAGTCACGAGGGTTTCTTT.

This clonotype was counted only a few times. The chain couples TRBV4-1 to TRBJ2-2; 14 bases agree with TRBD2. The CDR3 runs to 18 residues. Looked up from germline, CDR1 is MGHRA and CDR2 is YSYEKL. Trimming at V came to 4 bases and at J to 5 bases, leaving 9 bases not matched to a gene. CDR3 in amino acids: CASSRGLAGGMGTGELFF. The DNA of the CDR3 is TGCGCCAGCAGCCGCGGACTAGCGGGGGGTATGGGGACCGGGGAGCTGTTTTTT.

The CDR3 nucleotides are TGTGCCAGCAGTGAAGAGGTTCTCGCCGGGGAGCTGTTTTTT. Encoded protein: CASSEEVLAGELFF. The chain combines TRBV6-1 with TRBJ2-2, with no clear D. The V end was cut by 1 base, the J end by 6 bases, with 9 bases between. The CDR3 has 14 amino acids. The germline CDR1 and CDR2 sequences are MNHNS and SASEGT.